This T cell receptor beta chain was observed in a study of monozygotic twins with inflammatory bowel disease. The study's findings and limits: Patient repertoires may have gained variability from differing immunosuppressive treatments.

Remarks on this clonotype: Its target is not known.

TCRdb re-called the 5' RACE reads and shows each CDR3 protein once, DNA omitted. Its table lists more than 300,000 distinct CDR3 sequences. Sequenced sample: blood. This TCR derives from a human donor with ulcerative colitis or Crohn's disease, or a healthy co-twin of an affected twin (not recorded which).

CDR3 sequence reads: CASSFQRGVQETQYF. The chain couples TRBV12-3 or TRBV12-4 to TRBJ2-5; there is no DNA to check the TCRdb D call of TRBD2. CDR3 size: 15 residues.